One and the same sample provided the 16 T cell receptor beta chains below, sequenced in a study of T cell clonality in common variable immunodeficiency. Measured with immunoSEQ multiplex PCR; TCRdb has only the in-frame clones, and not every one. There are tens of thousands of clones in the sample, none observed a single time. What was sequenced was peripheral blood mononuclear cells. These receptor sequences come from a person aged 18 to 75 in good health.

This clone has ten or more counts. The covered CDR3 bases are TGCAGTGCCGCCAGCGGCCCCTACAATGAG. Its protein is CSAASGPYNE. The whole CDR3 protein is CSAASGPYNEQFF. The chain combines TRBV20-1 with TRBJ2-1, with TRBD2 as a possible D gene (5 bases). The CDR3 extends 3 residues past the end of the read, so its final part is completed from the germline J gene. CDR1 DFQATT and CDR2 SNEGSKA come from the germline V gene (reference sequence). V was trimmed by 6 bases and J by 2 bases, leaving 11 bases between them. The CDR3 covers 13 residues.

In this sample, this clone turned up many times. The read gets to within 3 residues of the CDR3 end, and the germline J gene fills in the rest. This chain connects TRBV7-3 to TRBJ2-2, with unresolved D. The CDR3 totals 12 residues. Looked up from germline, CDR1 is SGHTA and CDR2 is FQGTGA. The V gene lost 5 bases and the J gene lost 6 bases, with 7 bases spanning the gap. CDR3 protein: CASSLEAGELFF. The sequenced CDR3 bases are TGTGCCAGCAGCCTTGAGGCCGGGGAG.

This clone occurred many times. With the read ending 3 residues before the CDR3 end, the germline J gene is used to fill in that end. The chain employs TRBV7-3 and TRBJ2-1; 8 bases align to TRBD2. This CDR3 contains 14 residues. In germline, CDR1 is SGHTA, CDR2 FQGTGA. V dropped 3 bases and J dropped 9; count of bases not matched to a gene: 7. The sequenced part of the CDR3 DNA is TGTGCCAGCAGCTTGACGGCGGGAGGCTCTGAG. Translated: CASSLTAGGSE. The whole CDR3 is CASSLTAGGSEQFF. Using reference TRBV7-3 and TRBJ2-1 for the parts outside the CDR3, the full variable domain is GAGVSQTPSNKVTEKGKYVELRCDPISGHTALYWYRQSLGQGPEFLIYFQGTGAADDSGLPNDRFFAVRPEGSVSTLKIQRTERGDSAVYLCASSLTAGGSEQFFGPGTRLTVL.

Ten or more counts support this clone. A junction boundary mismatches the germline segment, possibly from a read error. The missing CDR3 end, 3 residues past where the read stops, is filled in from the germline J gene. This chain connects TRBV5-4 to TRBJ1-2, with a weak D call TRBD1 (5 bases). This CDR3 comprises 14 residues. Germline loops: CDR1 SGHNT, CDR2 YYREEE (reference sequence). This CDR3 reads CASTLGQGNYGYTF. The CDR3 DNA, read in part, is TGTGCCAGCACCTTGGGGCAGGGTAACTATGGC.

There are a few counts of this clone. Read sequence stops 3 residues before the CDR3 end, and the germline J gene provides the missing end. The chain recombines TRBV5-1 with TRBJ2-1; 8 bases align to TRBD2. V dropped 4 bases and J dropped 8; count of bases not matched to a gene: 5. Germline-derived CDR1 and CDR2 are SGHRS and YFSETQ. The CDR3 length is 13 residues. The CDR3 DNA, read in part, is TGCGCCAGCAGCGGGACTAGTAGGGATGAG. As protein: CASSGTSRDE. The whole CDR3 protein is CASSGTSRDEQFF.

This clone was seen ten or more times. The read terminates 3 residues ahead of where the CDR3 ends, so the germline J gene completes it. The genes are TRBV7-2 and TRBJ2-3; a possible D gene is TRBD2 (7 bases). V lost 5 bases, J lost 4 bases, and 16 bases lay in between. The CDR3 contains 15 residues. Germline CDR1 and CDR2: SGHTA and FQGNSA. CDR3 region: CASSIGGGVADTQYF. The CDR3 DNA, read in part, is TGTGCCAGCAGCATAGGGGGAGGGGTTGCAGATACG. Variable domain in full (rest from reference TRBV7-2 and TRBJ2-3): GAGVSQSPSNKVTEKGKDVELRCDPISGHTALYWYRQSLGQGLEFLIYFQGNSAPDKSGLPSDRFSAERTGGSVSTLTIQRTQQEDSAVYLCASSIGGGVADTQYFGPGTRLTVL.

This clone showed up many times. With the read ending 3 residues before the CDR3 end, the germline J gene is used to fill in that end. The V and J genes are TRBV20-1 and TRBJ2-1; 8 bases map to TRBD2. The CDR3 sequence is 16 residues long. V lost 0 bases to trimming and J lost 2 bases; unmatched junction nucleotides: 6. Germline V CDR1 and CDR2: DFQATT, SNEGSKA (reference sequence). CDR3 DNA, as far as it was read: TGCAGTGCTAGAGATCCGGTAGCGGGACCCTACAATGAG. It encodes CSARDPVAGPYNE. The whole CDR3 region reads CSARDPVAGPYNEQFF.

In regard to this clone: The CDR3 end is not reached by the read, which stops 3 residues before it; the germline J gene fills it in. This sequence joins TRBV7-9 and TRBJ1-2, with D possibly matching TRBD1 (5 bases). This CDR3 has 14 residues. Germline CDR1 and CDR2: SEHNR and FQNEAQ (reference sequence). The covered CDR3 bases are TGTGCAAGCGACGCCGGGACTAGCGGCAATGAC. Translating gives CASDAGTSGND. The complete CDR3 protein is CASDAGTSGNDYTF.

This clone was detected ten times or more. The CDR3 goes on 3 residues after the read ends, and that part is filled in from the germline J gene. The rearrangement uses TRBV19 and TRBJ1-2; 9 bases line up with TRBD1. Germline CDR1 is LNHDA and CDR2 is SQIVND (reference sequence). This CDR3 is 14 amino acids long. V dropped 7 bases and J dropped 2; count of bases not matched to a gene: 5. The chain's CDR3 is CASTAGTGNYGYTF. The DNA read from the CDR3 is TGTGCCAGTACTGCCGGGACAGGGAACTATGGC. The whole variable domain, remainder taken from reference TRBV19 and TRBJ1-2, is DGGITQSPKYLFRKEGQNVTLSCEQNLNHDAMYWYRQDPGQGLRLIYYSQIVNDFQKGDIAEGYSVSREKKESFPLTVTSAQKNPTAFYLCASTAGTGNYGYTFGSGTRLTVV.

This clone was detected ten times or more. The read ends 3 residues shy of where the CDR3 ends; the end is completed using the germline J gene. The chain joins TRBV29-1 to TRBJ1-2; TRBD1 aligns across 11 bases. The CDR3 has 13 amino acids. Germline V CDR1 and CDR2: SQVTM, ANQGSEA. J lost 4 bases, V lost 7 bases, and 5 bases had no gene match. CDR3 DNA, as far as it was read: TGCAGCGCAGGGGACAGGGGGGGCTATGGC. Amino acid sequence: CSAGDRGGYG. The full-length CDR3 reads as CSAGDRGGYGYTF.

This clone occurred many times. The CDR3 goes on 3 residues after the read ends, and that part is filled in from the germline J gene. The J gene is TRBJ2-7, the V gene TRBV5-6, with 7 bases matching TRBD1. The germline gives CDR1 SGHDT, CDR2 YYEEEE. V dropped 4 bases and J dropped 6; count of bases not matched to a gene: 10. The CDR3 has 14 amino acids. CDR3 amino acids: CASSLTGTAFEQYF. The CDR3 DNA, read in part, is TGTGCCAGCAGCCTAACCGGGACAGCTTTCGAG.

The table lists this clone with many counts. The CDR3 goes on 3 residues after the read ends, and that part is filled in from the germline J gene. The chain combines TRBV5-1 with TRBJ2-1, with D perhaps TRBD1 (5 bases). Germline CDR1 reads SGHRS; CDR2 reads YFSETQ. The ends were cut back, 0 bases at V and 5 bases at J, with 6 bases in the middle. The CDR3 spans 13 residues. The sequenced CDR3 bases are TGCGCCAGCAGCTTGGGCAGGGACAATGAG. It translates to CASSLGRDNE. The whole CDR3 protein reads CASSLGRDNEQFF.

This clone occurred many times. The DNA ends 3 residues before the CDR3 does, and the rest of the CDR3 is filled in from the germline J gene. The chain is built from TRBV5-1 and TRBJ1-3, with 8 bases matching TRBD1. CDR3 length equals 15 residues. V lost 8 bases and J lost 1; bases outside the gene matches: 8. Germline CDR1 SGHRS, CDR2 YFSETQ. The DNA read from the CDR3 is TGCGCCAGTAAAGACAGGGGAGGATCTGGAAACACC. Amino acids: CASKDRGGSGNT. The whole CDR3 protein reads CASKDRGGSGNTIYF.

In this sample, this clone turned up many times. The sequenced fragment ends 3 residues before the CDR3 boundary, so the rest is inferred from the germline J gene. This chain connects TRBV19 to TRBJ1-5; a weak D match, TRBD1 (6 bases). The CDR3 spans 15 residues. V was cut by 3 bases and J by 0 bases, with 9 bases left in between. The germline CDR1 and CDR2 sequences are LNHDA and SQIVND (reference sequence). CDR3 in amino acids: CASSIGGGSNQPQHF. The sequenced CDR3 bases are TGTGCCAGTAGTATCGGAGGGGGTAGCAATCAGCCC.

This clone appeared a few times. The read is 3 residues too short to cover the CDR3 end, so that end is filled in from the germline J gene. The chain is built from TRBV2 and TRBJ2-3, with TRBD2 matching 11 bases. The CDR3 spans 16 residues. The V gene end was trimmed by 4 bases and the J gene end by 5 bases; junction bases not matched to a gene: 8. Germline V gene sequence: CDR1 SNHLY, CDR2 FYNNEI. The CDR3: CASSAMGLAVVDTQYF. The part of the CDR3 DNA that was read is TGTGCCAGCAGTGCCATGGGACTAGCGGTGGTAGATACG. The full variable domain, completed using reference TRBV2 and TRBJ2-3, is EPEVTQTPSHQVTQMGQEVILRCVPISNHLYFYWYRQILGQKVEFLVSFYNNEISEKSEIFDDQFSVERPDGSNFTLKIRSTKLEDSAMYFCASSAMGLAVVDTQYFGPGTRLTVL.

This clone occurred many times. The read gets to within 3 residues of the CDR3 end, and the germline J gene fills in the rest. The chain is built from TRBV12-3 or TRBV12-4 and TRBJ2-7, with 9 nucleotides matching TRBD2. Unmatched junction bases numbered 2, after V lost 8 bases and J lost 0 bases. The CDR3 is 13 residues long. CDR3 DNA, as far as it was read: TGTGCCAGCTTAGCGGGGGACTCCTACGAG. Translating it yields CASLAGDSYE. The CDR3 in its entirety is CASLAGDSYEQYF.